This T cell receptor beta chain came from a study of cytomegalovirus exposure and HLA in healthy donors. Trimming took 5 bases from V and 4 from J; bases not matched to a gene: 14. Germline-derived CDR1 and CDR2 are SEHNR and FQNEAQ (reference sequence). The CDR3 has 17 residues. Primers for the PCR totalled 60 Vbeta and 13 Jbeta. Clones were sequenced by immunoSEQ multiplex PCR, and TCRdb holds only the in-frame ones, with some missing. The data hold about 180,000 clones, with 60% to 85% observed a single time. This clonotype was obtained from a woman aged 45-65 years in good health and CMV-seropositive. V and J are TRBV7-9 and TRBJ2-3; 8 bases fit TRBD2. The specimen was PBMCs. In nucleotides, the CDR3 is TGTGCCAGCAGCACACTGCTAGGCGCGGGGGGACCAGATACGCAGTATTTT. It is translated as CASSTLLGAGGPDTQYF.